This entry concerns a single T cell receptor beta chain. This entry belongs to a study of blood T cell repertoires in COVID-19. The ends lost 8 bases at V and 8 bases at J; junction bases unmatched: 12. The CDR3 runs to 14 residues. The germline CDR1 and CDR2 sequences are MNHEY and SMNVEV (reference sequence). As processed by the authors: Reference gene primers were amplified, and this amplification served to estimate nucleated cell counts. Sequenced by immunoSEQ multiplex PCR; TCRdb stores in-frame clones only, minus some. V, J and clone size derive from that table, while D and trimming were established from the DNA sequence. Of around 320,000 clones listed, roughly 90% are singletons.

This TCR was sampled from a woman aged 18-29 years with acute COVID-19. Material: PBMCs or T cells enriched from blood (not recorded which). The chain has TRBV27 and TRBJ1-2, with 9 bases aligning to TRBD1. In DNA, the CDR3 is TGTGCCAGCTCCCTTAGGGGACAGGGTTCAGGCTACACCTTC. Encoded protein: CASSLRGQGSGYTF.